Listed below are T cell receptor beta chains from one sample, sequenced in a study of early T cells in non-severe SARS-CoV-2 infection. TCRdb passed the 5' RACE reads through MiXCR, listing each CDR3 protein once. Of about 80,000 distinct CDR3 sequences detected, around 14% appear once; the ten largest clones hold around 9.9%. Sequencing input: whole blood. The receptors come from an adult who was a healthcare worker with PCR-confirmed SARS-CoV-2 infection or an uninfected control (not recorded which). CDR3s include the opening cysteine and the closing phenylalanine or tryptophan. The order of the fields is clone size, D gene, V gene, J gene, CDR3 protein, CDR3 DNA. The D gene is left open where the match is weak. Clone size appears in some rows only: once, few, many, or a class for an expanded clone.

clone_size: NA; d_call: TRBD2; v_call: TRBV5-1; j_call: TRBJ2-1; cdr3_aa: CASSLRETSGTYNEQFF; cdr3_nt: TGCGCCAGCAGCCTCCGGGAGACTAGCGGGACCTACAATGAGCAGTTCTTC
clone_size: NA; d_call: NA; v_call: TRBV28; j_call: TRBJ2-5; cdr3_aa: CASSPLRTGPQYF; cdr3_nt: TGTGCCAGCAGCCCCCTCCGCACAGGGCCCCAGTACTTC
clone_size: NA; d_call: NA; v_call: TRBV12-3/TRBV12-4; j_call: TRBJ2-5; cdr3_aa: CASSLARTEETQYF; cdr3_nt: TGTGCCAGCAGTTTGGCCCGCACCGAGGAGACCCAGTACTTC
clone_size: many; d_call: TRBD2; v_call: TRBV11-2; j_call: TRBJ2-5; cdr3_aa: CASSAGTSGYF; cdr3_nt: TGTGCCAGCAGCGCCGGGACTAGCGGGTACTTC
clone_size: NA; d_call: NA; v_call: TRBV20-1; j_call: TRBJ2-4; cdr3_aa: CSASGIPGTDIQYF; cdr3_nt: TGCAGTGCTAGCGGGATACCGGGAACAGACATTCAGTACTTC
clone_size: many; d_call: TRBD1; v_call: TRBV12-3/TRBV12-4; j_call: TRBJ1-4; cdr3_aa: CASSGGQGLREKLFF; cdr3_nt: TGTGCCAGCAGTGGCGGACAGGGGTTAAGGGAAAAACTGTTTTTT
clone_size: few; d_call: NA; v_call: TRBV2; j_call: TRBJ2-3; cdr3_aa: CASAGTYTDTQYF; cdr3_nt: TGTGCCAGCGCCGGGACTTACACAGATACGCAGTATTTT
clone_size: NA; d_call: NA; v_call: TRBV11-2; j_call: TRBJ2-3; cdr3_aa: CASSALHHTQYF; cdr3_nt: TGTGCCAGCAGCGCCCTGCATCATACGCAGTATTTT
clone_size: NA; d_call: NA; v_call: TRBV5-6; j_call: TRBJ1-1; cdr3_aa: CASSLQLLNTEAFF; cdr3_nt: TGTGCCAGCAGCTTACAACTCTTGAACACTGAAGCTTTCTTT
clone_size: NA; d_call: NA; v_call: TRBV7-9; j_call: TRBJ2-5; cdr3_aa: CASSLTQGLQETQYF; cdr3_nt: TGTGCCAGCAGCTTAACACAGGGACTTCAAGAGACCCAGTACTTC
clone_size: many; d_call: NA; v_call: TRBV29-1; j_call: TRBJ2-1; cdr3_aa: CSGEDSLNEQFF; cdr3_nt: TGCAGCGGCGAGGACAGTCTCAATGAGCAGTTCTTC
clone_size: many; d_call: TRBD1; v_call: TRBV7-7; j_call: TRBJ2-1; cdr3_aa: CASSANRGEQFF; cdr3_nt: TGTGCCAGCAGCGCTAACAGGGGCGAGCAGTTCTTC
clone_size: few; d_call: NA; v_call: TRBV23-1; j_call: TRBJ2-2; cdr3_aa: CASGVESRTGELFF; cdr3_nt: TGCGCCAGCGGAGTAGAGTCGCGAACCGGGGAGCTGTTTTTT
clone_size: NA; d_call: TRBD1; v_call: TRBV3-1; j_call: TRBJ2-7; cdr3_aa: CASSRGTGDPGQYF; cdr3_nt: TGTGCCAGCAGCCGGGGGACAGGGGATCCGGGGCAGTACTTC
clone_size: NA; d_call: NA; v_call: TRBV5-1; j_call: TRBJ2-1; cdr3_aa: CASNPAGTYNEQFF; cdr3_nt: TGCGCCAGCAACCCAGCGGGTACCTACAATGAGCAGTTCTTC
clone_size: few; d_call: NA; v_call: TRBV29-1; j_call: TRBJ1-1; cdr3_aa: CSVSLGGAFF; cdr3_nt: TGCAGCGTCTCCCTGGGAGGGGCTTTCTTT
clone_size: NA; d_call: NA; v_call: TRBV6-2/TRBV6-3; j_call: TRBJ2-4; cdr3_aa: CASSYSTDAKNIQYF; cdr3_nt: TGTGCCAGCAGTTACTCGACGGATGCCAAAAACATTCAGTACTTC
clone_size: NA; d_call: NA; v_call: TRBV3-1; j_call: TRBJ1-3; cdr3_aa: CASSKVGPISGNTIYF; cdr3_nt: TGTGCCAGCAGCAAAGTGGGACCGATCTCTGGAAACACCATATATTTT
clone_size: NA; d_call: NA; v_call: TRBV20-1; j_call: TRBJ1-5; cdr3_aa: CSASYTRRSNQPQHF; cdr3_nt: TGCAGTGCTAGTTATACTAGGAGGAGCAATCAGCCCCAGCATTTT
clone_size: many; d_call: NA; v_call: TRBV2; j_call: TRBJ2-7; cdr3_aa: CASSGRSSIPYEQYF; cdr3_nt: TGTGCCAGCAGTGGAAGGTCTTCGATCCCCTACGAGCAGTACTTC
clone_size: NA; d_call: NA; v_call: TRBV6-2/TRBV6-3; j_call: TRBJ1-5; cdr3_aa: CASSRSGGQPQHF; cdr3_nt: TGTGCCAGCAGCCGCTCAGGAGGTCAGCCCCAGCATTTT
clone_size: few; d_call: NA; v_call: TRBV2; j_call: TRBJ2-7; cdr3_aa: CASRLSSGTDSYEQYF; cdr3_nt: TGTGCCAGCAGGCTTTCTTCCGGGACGGACTCCTACGAGCAGTACTTC
clone_size: NA; d_call: TRBD1; v_call: TRBV6-2/TRBV6-3; j_call: TRBJ2-7; cdr3_aa: CASRTGGNAYEQYF; cdr3_nt: TGTGCCAGCAGAACAGGGGGGAACGCCTACGAGCAGTACTTC
clone_size: NA; d_call: NA; v_call: TRBV7-2; j_call: TRBJ2-7; cdr3_aa: CASSTDPGTQYF; cdr3_nt: TGTGCCAGCAGCACCGACCCCGGGACGCAGTACTTC
clone_size: few; d_call: NA; v_call: TRBV5-6; j_call: TRBJ1-1; cdr3_aa: CASSPEDSPEAFF; cdr3_nt: TGTGCCAGCAGCCCGGAAGACAGCCCAGAAGCTTTCTTT
clone_size: few; d_call: NA; v_call: TRBV6-1; j_call: TRBJ1-5; cdr3_aa: CASSERRQINQPQHF; cdr3_nt: TGTGCCAGCAGTGAAAGGAGACAGATCAATCAGCCCCAGCATTTT
clone_size: NA; d_call: NA; v_call: TRBV9; j_call: TRBJ1-6; cdr3_aa: CASSAGTYNSPLHF; cdr3_nt: TGTGCCAGCAGCGCGGGAACGTATAATTCACCCCTCCACTTT
clone_size: many; d_call: NA; v_call: TRBV9; j_call: TRBJ2-1; cdr3_aa: CASSVGRTGSHNEQFF; cdr3_nt: TGTGCCAGCAGCGTAGGGAGAACAGGGTCACACAATGAGCAGTTCTTC
clone_size: NA; d_call: NA; v_call: TRBV29-1; j_call: TRBJ2-7; cdr3_aa: CSVRELYEQYF; cdr3_nt: TGCAGCGTGAGAGAGCTCTACGAGCAGTACTTC
clone_size: NA; d_call: TRBD1; v_call: TRBV12-3/TRBV12-4; j_call: TRBJ2-7; cdr3_aa: CASRGTGSYEQYF; cdr3_nt: TGTGCCAGCAGGGGGACAGGGTCCTACGAGCAGTACTTC
clone_size: NA; d_call: NA; v_call: TRBV7-2; j_call: TRBJ2-1; cdr3_aa: CASARLGEQFF; cdr3_nt: TGTGCCAGCGCCAGGCTCGGTGAGCAGTTCTTC
clone_size: few; d_call: NA; v_call: TRBV28; j_call: TRBJ2-7; cdr3_aa: CASRSTGFYEQYF; cdr3_nt: TGTGCCAGCAGGTCTACAGGATTCTACGAGCAGTACTTC
clone_size: NA; d_call: NA; v_call: TRBV20-1; j_call: TRBJ2-3; cdr3_aa: CSARKGGGALKDTQYF; cdr3_nt: TGCAGTGCTCGGAAGGGGGGCGGAGCCTTAAAAGATACGCAGTATTTT
clone_size: NA; d_call: NA; v_call: TRBV6-6; j_call: TRBJ2-1; cdr3_aa: CASHRDNINEQFF; cdr3_nt: TGTGCCAGCCACCGGGACAACATCAATGAGCAGTTCTTC
clone_size: many; d_call: NA; v_call: TRBV5-1; j_call: TRBJ2-1; cdr3_aa: CASSERGDEQFF; cdr3_nt: TGCGCCAGCAGCGAGAGGGGGGATGAGCAGTTCTTC
clone_size: many; d_call: NA; v_call: TRBV18; j_call: TRBJ2-3; cdr3_aa: CASSREADTQYF; cdr3_nt: TGTGCCAGCTCACGGGAGGCAGATACGCAGTATTTT
clone_size: few; d_call: TRBD2; v_call: TRBV7-6; j_call: TRBJ2-3; cdr3_aa: CASSLMASGGPDTQYF; cdr3_nt: TGTGCCAGCAGCTTAATGGCTAGCGGGGGGCCAGATACGCAGTATTTT